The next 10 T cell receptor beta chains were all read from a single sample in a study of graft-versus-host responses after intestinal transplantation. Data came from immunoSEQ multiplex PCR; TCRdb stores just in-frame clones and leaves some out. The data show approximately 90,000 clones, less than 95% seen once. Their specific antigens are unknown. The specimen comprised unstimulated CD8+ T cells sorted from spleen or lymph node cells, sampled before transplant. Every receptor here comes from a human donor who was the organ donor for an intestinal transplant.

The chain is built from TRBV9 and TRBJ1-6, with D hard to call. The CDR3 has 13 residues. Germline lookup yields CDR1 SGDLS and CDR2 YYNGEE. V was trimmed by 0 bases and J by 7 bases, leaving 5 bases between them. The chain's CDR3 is CASSVAGNSPLHF. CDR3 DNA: TGTGCCAGCAGCGTAGCCGGGAATTCACCCCTCCACTTT.

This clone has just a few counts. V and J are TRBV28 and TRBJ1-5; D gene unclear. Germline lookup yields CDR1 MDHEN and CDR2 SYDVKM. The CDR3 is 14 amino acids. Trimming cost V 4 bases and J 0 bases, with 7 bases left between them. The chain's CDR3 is CASSWGVSNQPQHF. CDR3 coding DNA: TGTGCCAGCAGTTGGGGAGTTAGCAATCAGCCCCAGCATTTT.

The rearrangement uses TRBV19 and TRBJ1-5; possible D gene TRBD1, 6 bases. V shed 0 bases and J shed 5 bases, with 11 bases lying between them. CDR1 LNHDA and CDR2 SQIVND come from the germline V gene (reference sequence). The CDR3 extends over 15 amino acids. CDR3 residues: CASSIDLAGDQPQHF. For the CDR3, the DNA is TGTGCCAGTAGTATAGATCTCGCAGGGGATCAGCCCCAGCATTTT.

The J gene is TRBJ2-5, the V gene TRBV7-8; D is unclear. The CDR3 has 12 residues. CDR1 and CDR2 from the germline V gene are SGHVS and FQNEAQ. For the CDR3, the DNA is TGTGCAGCCGGGTCCTACCAAGAGACCCAGTACTTC. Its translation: CAAGSYQETQYF.

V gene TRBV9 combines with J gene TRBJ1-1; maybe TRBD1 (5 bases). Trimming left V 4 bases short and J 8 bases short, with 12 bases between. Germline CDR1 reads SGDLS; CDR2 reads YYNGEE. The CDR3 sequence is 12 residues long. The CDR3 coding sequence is TGTGCCAGCAGCCCAGACCGGGACGAAGCTTTCTTT. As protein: CASSPDRDEAFF.

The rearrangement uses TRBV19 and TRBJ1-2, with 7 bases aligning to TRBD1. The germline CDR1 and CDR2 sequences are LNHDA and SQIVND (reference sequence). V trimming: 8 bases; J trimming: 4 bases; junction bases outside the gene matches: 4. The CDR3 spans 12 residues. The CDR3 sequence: CASLDRSYGYTF. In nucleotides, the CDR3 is TGTGCCAGTTTGGACAGGAGCTATGGCTACACCTTC.

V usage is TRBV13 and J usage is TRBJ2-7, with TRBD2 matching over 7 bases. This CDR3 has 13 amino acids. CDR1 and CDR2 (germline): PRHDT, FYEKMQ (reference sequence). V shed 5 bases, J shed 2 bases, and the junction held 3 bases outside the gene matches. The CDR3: CASSPSGTYEQYF. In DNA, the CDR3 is TGTGCCAGCAGCCCTAGCGGTACCTACGAGCAGTACTTC.

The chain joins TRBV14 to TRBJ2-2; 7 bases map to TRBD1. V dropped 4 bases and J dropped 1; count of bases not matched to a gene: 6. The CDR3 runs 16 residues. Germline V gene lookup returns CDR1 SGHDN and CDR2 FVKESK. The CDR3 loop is CASSPRDRRNTGELFF. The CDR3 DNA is TGTGCCAGCAGCCCACGGGACAGAAGGAACACCGGGGAGCTGTTTTTT.

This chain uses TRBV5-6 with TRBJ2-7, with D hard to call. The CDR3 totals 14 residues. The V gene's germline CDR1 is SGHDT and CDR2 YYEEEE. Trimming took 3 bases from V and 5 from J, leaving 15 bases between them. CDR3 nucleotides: TGTGCCAGCAGCTCCTCCCTATCGAGCCACGAGCAGTACTTC. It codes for CASSSSLSSHEQYF.

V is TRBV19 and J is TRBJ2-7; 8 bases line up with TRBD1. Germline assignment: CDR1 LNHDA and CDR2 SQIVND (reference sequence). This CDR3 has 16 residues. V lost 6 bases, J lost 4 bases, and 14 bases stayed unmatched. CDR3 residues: CASRGPIRTGKYEQYF. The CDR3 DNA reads TGTGCCAGTAGGGGACCAATACGGACAGGGAAGTACGAGCAGTACTTC.